What follows are 23 T cell receptor beta chains derived from one specimen sequenced in a study of response to subunit inactivated influenza vaccine. TCRdb re-called the RT-PCR reads through MiXCR, storing one row per CDR3 protein. This sample yields 200,000 to 300,000 distinct CDR3 sequences, of which 12% are seen a single time; about 7.8% belongs to the top ten. Sequencing was performed on non-naive T cells sorted from PBMCs, taken roughly 2 weeks before vaccination. These receptors all stem from a man in his forties or fifties who received an inactivated influenza vaccine.

There are a few counts of this clonotype. The chain carries TRBV2 and TRBJ1-2; TRBD1 matches 8 bases. J lost 2 bases, V lost 6 bases, and 8 bases had no gene match. The CDR3 length is 15 residues. Per the germline V gene, CDR1 is SNHLY and CDR2 is FYNNEI. CDR3 DNA: TGTGCCAGCAGACAAACAGGGGGTTCCAACTATGGCTACACCTTC. Its protein is CASRQTGGSNYGYTF.

This clonotype was observed a few times. The chain carries TRBV28 and TRBJ1-1; 7 bases line up with TRBD1. Trimming at V came to 7 bases and at J to 11 bases, leaving 13 bases not matched to a gene. The CDR3 covers 13 residues. Germline CDR1 and CDR2: MDHEN and SYDVKM. The CDR3 region is CASTLGGTAYAFF. CDR3 DNA: TGTGCCAGCACTCTAGGCGGGACAGCTTACGCTTTCTTT.

This clonotype was seen only a few times. The rearrangement uses TRBV6-2 or TRBV6-3 and TRBJ1-6, with 9 bases lining up with TRBD1. Unmatched junction bases numbered 0, after V lost 6 bases and J lost 6 bases. CDR3 length: 13 amino acids. CDR1 MNHEY and CDR2 SVGEGT come from the germline V gene. CDR3 in amino acids: CASRQGANSPLHF. The CDR3 DNA follows: TGTGCCAGCAGACAGGGGGCTAATTCACCCCTCCACTTT.

This clonotype appeared a few times. This chain joins TRBV5-1 and TRBJ2-1; D may match TRBD1 or TRBD2 (5 bases each). This CDR3 spans 14 amino acids. V was cut by 0 bases and J by 8 bases, with 12 bases left in between. Germline-derived CDR1 and CDR2 are SGHRS and YFSETQ. The CDR3 spells CASSLAARGYEQFF. The DNA for the CDR3 is TGCGCCAGCAGCTTGGCCGCGAGGGGATATGAGCAGTTCTTC.

Notes on this clonotype: The junction departs from germline at one end; a sequencing error may be responsible. The chain recombines TRBV5-1 with TRBJ2-7; D is tentatively TRBD1 or TRBD2 (5 bases each). The length of the CDR3 is 12 residues. Germline lookup yields CDR1 SGHRS and CDR2 YFSETQ. This CDR3 reads CASSLSGDEKYF. DNA of the CDR3: TGCGCCAGCAGCTTGTCTGGGGACGAGAAGTACTTC.

The CDR3 nucleotides are TGTGCCCTACAGCGGGGCACAGATACGCAGTATTTT. Translated: CALQRGTDTQYF. The chain is built from TRBV28 and TRBJ2-3, with D possibly matching TRBD2 (6 bases). The CDR3 has 12 residues. Trimming cost V 11 bases and J 1 base, with 10 bases left between them. Germline V gene data show CDR1 as MDHEN and CDR2 as SYDVKM.

This clonotype was recorded a few times. This chain links TRBV27 with TRBJ2-3, with 7 bases lining up with TRBD2. After removal of 6 bases from V and 2 bases from J, the junction contained 5 bases not matched to a gene. Germline V gives CDR1 MNHEY, CDR2 SMNVEV (reference sequence). This CDR3 region has 14 residues. The CDR3 DNA sequence: TGTGCCAGCAGGGGGAGGGTGACCACAGATACGCAGTATTTT. Translation gives CASRGRVTTDTQYF.

This clonotype was counted a few times. The chain couples TRBV5-4 to TRBJ2-5; no clear D. V dropped 2 bases and J dropped 5 bases, with 10 bases sitting between them. This CDR3 comprises 13 residues. Germline lookup yields CDR1 SGHNT and CDR2 YYREEE (reference sequence). The CDR3 nucleotides read TGTGCCAGCAGCTTAATAGGATGGGAGACCCAGTACTTC. It translates to CASSLIGWETQYF.

The rearrangement joins TRBV29-1 to TRBJ2-3, with a weak D call TRBD1 (6 bases). Per germline, CDR1 SQVTM and CDR2 ANQGSEA. This CDR3 spans 13 amino acids. Trimming removed 6 bases at V and 4 bases at J, with 14 bases between. For the CDR3, the DNA is TGCAGCGTCGTCACAGGGTCCGCAGATACGCAGTATTTT. Its translation: CSVVTGSADTQYF.

This clonotype was seen many times. This rearrangement joins TRBV7-2 to TRBJ2-5, with 7 bases that match TRBD1. Germline V lookup: CDR1 SGHTA, CDR2 FQGNSA. Trimming took 2 bases from V and 4 from J; bases not matched to a gene: 10. This CDR3 has 16 amino acids. In nucleotides, the CDR3 is TGTGCCAGCAGCTTAAGAATAGGGACAGCCGGAGAGACCCAGTACTTC. Translated, it gives CASSLRIGTAGETQYF.

This clonotype occurred a few times. V gene TRBV20-1 combines with J gene TRBJ2-7, with 7 positions matching TRBD1. Unmatched junction bases numbered 10, after V lost 4 bases and J lost 1 base. The germline CDR1 and CDR2 sequences are DFQATT and SNEGSKA (reference sequence). This CDR3 spans 15 amino acids. CDR3 region: CSATLDRALSYEQYF. In nucleotides, the CDR3 is TGCAGTGCTACTCTAGACAGGGCCTTATCCTACGAGCAGTACTTC.

V is TRBV28 and J is TRBJ1-5; possible D gene TRBD1, 5 bases. V lost 7 bases, J lost 5 bases, and 18 bases lay in between. The CDR3 is 15 amino acids. Germline V gives CDR1 MDHEN, CDR2 SYDVKM. The CDR3 is CASNNIQGNHQPQHF. The CDR3 region has the DNA TGTGCCAGCAACAACATCCAGGGAAACCATCAGCCCCAGCATTTT.

The chain joins TRBV28 to TRBJ2-7; D is perhaps TRBD2 (5 bases). CDR3 length: 16 amino acids. V lost 3 bases, J lost 2 bases, and 17 bases lay in between. CDR1 and CDR2 (germline): MDHEN, SYDVKM. The CDR3 region has the DNA TGTGCCAGCAGTTTCGCAGAAACTAGGCCCACCTACGAGCAGTACTTC. It encodes CASSFAETRPTYEQYF. The complete variable domain, with remaining parts taken from reference TRBV28 and TRBJ2-7, reads DVKVTQSSRYLVKRTGEKVFLECVQDMDHENMFWYRQDPGLGLRLIYFSYDVKMKEKGDIPEGYSVSREKKERFSLILESASTNQTSMYLCASSFAETRPTYEQYFGPGTRLTVT.

This clonotype was seen repeatedly, ten times or more. CDR3 in DNA: TGCGCCAGCAGCTTGGTTGGGACAGCGAATGAGCAGTTCTTC. Translation gives CASSLVGTANEQFF. This rearrangement joins TRBV5-1 to TRBJ2-1; TRBD1 matches 7 bases. CDR3 length: 14 residues. The germline V gene has CDR1 SGHRS and CDR2 YFSETQ. V shed 0 bases and J 7 bases; nucleotides not matched to a gene: 4.

This clonotype was counted between two and nine times. V and J are TRBV7-9 and TRBJ1-5, with TRBD1 matching 9 bases. The ends lost 5 bases at V and 7 bases at J; junction bases unmatched: 3. This CDR3 spans 13 amino acids. CDR1 is SEHNR and CDR2 is FQNEAQ in the germline V gene (reference sequence). The CDR3 reads CASSVDRGQPQHF. CDR3 nucleotides: TGTGCCAGCAGCGTAGACAGGGGGCAGCCCCAGCATTTT.

This clonotype appeared a single time. The J gene is TRBJ2-1, the V gene TRBV20-1; D unresolved. V was trimmed by 2 bases and J by 0 bases, leaving 11 bases between them. The CDR3 extends over 15 amino acids. Per the germline V gene, CDR1 is DFQATT and CDR2 is SNEGSKA (reference sequence). The CDR3 nucleotides read TGCAGTGCTAGATTCCCCAGCCGCTCCTACAATGAGCAGTTCTTC. This encodes CSARFPSRSYNEQFF.

The table lists this clonotype with many counts. This rearrangement joins TRBV10-3 to TRBJ2-3; 8 bases are a match to TRBD2. The CDR3 spans 15 residues. J was trimmed by 0 bases and V by 7 bases; bases with no gene match: 6. Germline lookup yields CDR1 ENHRY and CDR2 SYGVKD. The CDR3 reads CAINPGGISTDTQYF. In DNA, the CDR3 is TGTGCCATCAATCCGGGAGGGATTAGCACAGATACGCAGTATTTT.

The table lists this clonotype with many counts. The gene calls are TRBV10-3 and TRBJ2-1, with a possible D match to TRBD2 (5 bases). Germline V gives CDR1 ENHRY, CDR2 SYGVKD. CDR3 length: 19 amino acids. Trimming left V 0 bases short and J 0 bases short, with 18 bases between. The CDR3: CAISESTVPDWSSYNEQFF. In nucleotides, the CDR3 is TGTGCCATCAGTGAGTCGACGGTGCCGGACTGGAGCTCCTACAATGAGCAGTTCTTC.

The J gene is TRBJ2-5, the V gene TRBV5-1, with 7 bases identical to TRBD1. Germline V gene data show CDR1 as SGHRS and CDR2 as YFSETQ. Germline trimming cut 5 bases from V and 2 bases from J; bases unmatched to any gene: 3. The CDR3 spans 13 residues. CDR3 DNA sequence: TGCGCCAGCAGGACAGGGTTTCAAGAGACCCAGTACTTC. Translation gives CASRTGFQETQYF.

A few counts support this clonotype. V usage is TRBV5-1 and J usage is TRBJ2-7, with 11 nucleotides matching TRBD1. The germline V gene has CDR1 SGHRS and CDR2 YFSETQ. The CDR3 is made up of 15 amino acids. Germline trimming cut 4 bases from V and 6 bases from J; bases unmatched to any gene: 9. This chain's CDR3 is CASSPVLGTGGEQYF. The CDR3 DNA is TGCGCCAGCAGCCCAGTTCTTGGGACAGGGGGCGAGCAGTACTTC.

The chain employs TRBV10-3 and TRBJ2-7, with D unresolved. V lost 4 bases, J lost 2 bases, and 6 bases lay in between. This CDR3 contains 12 residues. CDR1 and CDR2 (germline): ENHRY, SYGVKD. The CDR3 region is CAISGDAYEQYF. Written as DNA, the CDR3 is TGTGCCATCAGTGGGGATGCCTACGAGCAGTACTTC.

The V call is TRBV7-8, the J call TRBJ1-6; D remains ambiguous. The CDR3 covers 16 residues. Germline-derived CDR1 and CDR2 are SGHVS and FQNEAQ. V was shortened by 5 bases and J by 5 bases, with 16 bases between the two germline ends. The CDR3 bases are TGTGCCAGCAGCACATCTAAGTGGGGTAATAATTCACCCCTCCACTTT. Translation gives CASSTSKWGNNSPLHF. The full variable domain, completed using reference TRBV7-8 and TRBJ1-6, is GAGVSQSPRYKVAKRGQDVALRCDPISGHVSLFWYQQALGQGPEFLTYFQNEAQLDKSGLPSDRFFAERPEGSVSTLKIQRTQQEDSAVYLCASSTSKWGNNSPLHFGNGTRLTVT.

This clonotype was seen only a few times. V usage is TRBV29-1 and J usage is TRBJ2-2; 8 bases fit TRBD2. The CDR3 loop spans 13 amino acids. Per the germline V gene, CDR1 is SQVTM and CDR2 is ANQGSEA. The V and J ends lost 8 bases and 8 bases, in that order; junction bases with no gene match: 10. This CDR3 is CSPRLGGRGELFF. Here the CDR3 DNA reads TGCAGCCCACGACTAGGCGGGAGGGGGGAGCTGTTTTTT.